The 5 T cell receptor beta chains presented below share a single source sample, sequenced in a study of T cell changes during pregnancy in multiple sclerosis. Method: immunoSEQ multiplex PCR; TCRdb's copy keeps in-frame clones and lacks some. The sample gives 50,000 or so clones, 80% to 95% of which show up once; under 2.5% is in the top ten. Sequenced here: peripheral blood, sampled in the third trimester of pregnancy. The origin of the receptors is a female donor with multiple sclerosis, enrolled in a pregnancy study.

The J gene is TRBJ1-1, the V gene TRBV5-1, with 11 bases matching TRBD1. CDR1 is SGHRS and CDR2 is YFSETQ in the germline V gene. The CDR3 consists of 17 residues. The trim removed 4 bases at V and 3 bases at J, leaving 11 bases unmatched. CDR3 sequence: CASSPVRTGGEDTEAFF. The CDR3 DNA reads TGCGCCAGCAGCCCGGTCCGGACAGGGGGCGAGGACACTGAAGCTTTCTTT.

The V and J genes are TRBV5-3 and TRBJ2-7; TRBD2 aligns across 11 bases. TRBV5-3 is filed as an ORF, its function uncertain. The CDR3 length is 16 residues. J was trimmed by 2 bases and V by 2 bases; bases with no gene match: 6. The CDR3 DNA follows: TGTGCCAGAAGCTTAGGGACTAGCGGTAATACCTACGAGCAGTACTTC. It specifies CARSLGTSGNTYEQYF.

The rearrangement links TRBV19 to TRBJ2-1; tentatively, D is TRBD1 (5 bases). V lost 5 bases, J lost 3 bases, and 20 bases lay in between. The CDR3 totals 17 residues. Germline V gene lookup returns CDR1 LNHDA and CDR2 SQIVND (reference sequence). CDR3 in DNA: TGTGCCAGTAGTTCCCTAGTAGCAGGAGACAGCTACAATGAGCAGTTCTTC. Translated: CASSSLVAGDSYNEQFF.

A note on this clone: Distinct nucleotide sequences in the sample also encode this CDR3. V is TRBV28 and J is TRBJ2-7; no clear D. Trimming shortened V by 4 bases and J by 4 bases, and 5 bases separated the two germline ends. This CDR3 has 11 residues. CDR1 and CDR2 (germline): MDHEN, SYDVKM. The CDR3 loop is CASSSLYEQYF. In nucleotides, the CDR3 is TGTGCCAGCAGTTCCCTTTACGAGCAGTACTTC. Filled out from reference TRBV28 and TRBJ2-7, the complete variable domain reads DVKVTQSSRYLVKRTGEKVFLECVQDMDHENMFWYRQDPGLGLRLIYFSYDVKMKEKGDIPEGYSVSREKKERFSLILESASTNQTSMYLCASSSLYEQYFGPGTRLTVT.

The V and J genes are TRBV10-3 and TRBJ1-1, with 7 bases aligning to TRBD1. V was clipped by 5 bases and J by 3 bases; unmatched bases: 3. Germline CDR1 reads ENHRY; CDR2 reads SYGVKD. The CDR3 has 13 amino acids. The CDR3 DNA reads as TGTGCCATCAGTAGGACAGGCGACACTGAAGCTTTCTTT. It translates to CAISRTGDTEAFF.